The 17 T cell receptor beta chains reported below all come from one sample, sequenced in a study of Tregs in tolerant kidney transplant recipients. This table comes from immunoSEQ multiplex PCR, and its TCRdb copy is limited to in-frame clones, with some not included. The sample yields about 44,000 clones, 95% to 96% seen once. These receptors' antigens are unknown. Sample: Tregs from blood cultured with allogeneic cells. The receptor set was obtained from a human donor in good health.

CDR3 sequence: CASAGGGNQPQHF. The CDR3 nucleotides are TGTGCCTCCGCGGGGGGAGGTAATCAGCCCCAGCATTTT. The genes are TRBV30 and TRBJ1-5; D might be TRBD1 (5 bases). The CDR3 extends over 13 amino acids. V gave up 7 bases and J gave up 4 bases, with 14 bases separating them. Germline V gene lookup returns CDR1 GTSNPN and CDR2 SVGIG (reference sequence).

The V call is TRBV5-1, the J call TRBJ1-4, with D tentatively TRBD1 (6 bases). This CDR3 region has 15 residues. Trimming pared 0 bases from V and 5 bases from J, leaving 11 bases between. The germline gives CDR1 SGHRS, CDR2 YFSETQ. The CDR3 DNA follows: TGCGCCAGCAGCTTGGACAGGGTATTAAATGAAAAACTGTTTTTT. This encodes CASSLDRVLNEKLFF.

V and J are TRBV4-2 and TRBJ2-7, with D maybe TRBD1 (6 bases). This CDR3 has 15 amino acids. The V end lost 0 bases, the J end lost 1 base, and 10 bases lay between the germline ends. The germline V gene has CDR1 LGHNA and CDR2 YNFKEQ. The CDR3 bases are TGTGCCAGCAGCCAAGATCTGGACAGTTCCTACGAGCAGTACTTC. Translating it yields CASSQDLDSSYEQYF.

The rearrangement uses TRBV7-9 and TRBJ1-1, with 9 bases that match TRBD1. V trimming: 3 bases; J trimming: 4 bases; junction bases outside the gene matches: 3. The length of the CDR3 is 14 residues. The germline CDR1 and CDR2 sequences are SEHNR and FQNEAQ (reference sequence). The CDR3 sequence is CASSFETGGTEAFF. The CDR3 nucleotides read TGTGCCAGCAGCTTCGAGACAGGGGGCACTGAAGCTTTCTTT.

The chain links TRBV7-9 to TRBJ2-1; 9 positions match TRBD2. Germline lookup yields CDR1 SEHNR and CDR2 FQNEAQ (reference sequence). CDR3 length: 15 residues. Unmatched junction bases numbered 9, after V lost 5 bases and J lost 7 bases. The CDR3 spells CASSPYSGSGNEQFF. CDR3 DNA sequence: TGTGCCAGCAGCCCTTATAGCGGGAGTGGGAATGAGCAGTTCTTC.

The chain employs TRBV7-9 and TRBJ2-7; 7 bases align to TRBD1. This CDR3 is built from 19 residues. CDR1 and CDR2 from the germline V gene are SEHNR and FQNEAQ (reference sequence). V trimming: 6 bases; J trimming: 5 bases; junction bases outside the gene matches: 25. This chain's CDR3 is CASRPVLRGQPATSNEQYF. In DNA, the CDR3 is TGTGCCAGCAGACCTGTCCTTCGGGGACAGCCCGCTACTTCTAACGAGCAGTACTTC.

The rearrangement joins TRBV6-5 to TRBJ2-1, with 11 positions matching TRBD2. The length of the CDR3 is 14 residues. J gave up 2 bases and V 9 bases, and 3 bases lay outside the gene matches. CDR1 is MNHEY and CDR2 is SVGAGI in the germline V gene. CDR3 sequence: CASTSGGPYNEQFF. CDR3 DNA: TGTGCCAGTACTAGCGGGGGCCCCTACAATGAGCAGTTCTTC.

This sequence joins TRBV12-2 and TRBJ2-2. TRBV12-2 is given as a pseudogene. The CDR3 spans 15 residues. The CDR3 sequence: CASRLNPGGNGELFF. CDR3 nucleotide sequence: TGTGCAAGTCGCTTAAATCCTGGGGGTAACGGGGAGCTGTTTTTT.

The V call is TRBV9, the J call TRBJ1-1, with D possibly being TRBD1 (6 bases). Germline V lookup: CDR1 SGDLS, CDR2 YYNGEE. The V and J ends lost 0 bases and 11 bases respectively, with 17 bases between them. The CDR3 contains 14 residues. The CDR3 is CASSVGPGGLDAFF. The CDR3 nucleotides are TGTGCCAGCAGCGTAGGGCCGGGGGGCCTCGACGCTTTCTTT.

The V and J genes are TRBV13 and TRBJ1-3; possible D gene TRBD1, 5 bases. Trimming stripped 0 bases from V and 0 bases from J, with 12 bases between. The CDR3 is 17 residues long. The germline gives CDR1 PRHDT, CDR2 FYEKMQ (reference sequence). CDR3 DNA sequence: TGTGCCAGCAGCTTAGGGGGTAGGGGAAACTCTGGAAACACCATATATTTT. This codes for CASSLGGRGNSGNTIYF.

V usage is TRBV5-1 and J usage is TRBJ1-3; D is unclear. The CDR3 length is 16 residues. V was shortened by 1 base and J by 2 bases, with 13 bases between the two germline ends. CDR1 and CDR2 from the germline V gene are SGHRS and YFSETQ. CDR3 DNA sequence: TGCGCCAGCAGCTTGCACTCTGGAATTGCTGGAAACACCATATATTTT. It is translated as CASSLHSGIAGNTIYF.

The chain employs TRBV5-1 and TRBJ1-6; D might be TRBD1 (5 bases). V was shortened by 0 bases and J by 1 base, with 11 bases between the two germline ends. The germline gives CDR1 SGHRS, CDR2 YFSETQ. The CDR3 sequence is 17 residues long. CDR3 sequence: CASSLGRVGSYNSPLHF. The CDR3 DNA follows: TGCGCCAGCAGCTTGGGCAGGGTGGGATCCTATAATTCACCCCTCCACTTT.

The rearrangement uses TRBV15 and TRBJ2-1; D gene unclear. The V and J ends lost 1 base and 4 bases respectively, with 8 bases between them. CDR1 is LNHNV, CDR2 YYDKDF, per germline (reference sequence). CDR3 size: 14 residues. The CDR3 sequence is CATSRGRPYNEQFF. CDR3 nucleotides: TGTGCCACCAGCAGAGGCCGGCCTTACAATGAGCAGTTCTTC.

The chain joins TRBV5-5 to TRBJ1-2; D unresolved. The CDR3 totals 12 residues. In germline, CDR1 is SGHKS, CDR2 YYEKEE (reference sequence). The V and J ends lost 4 bases and 8 bases respectively, with 12 bases between them. The DNA of the CDR3 is TGTGCCAGCAGCGCCGGCCCCGAAGGCTACACCTTC. Translation gives CASSAGPEGYTF.

The chain uses TRBV19 and TRBJ1-5; tentative D call: TRBD1 (5 bases). CDR3 length equals 16 residues. Looked up from germline, CDR1 is LNHDA and CDR2 is SQIVND (reference sequence). V was clipped by 0 bases and J by 2 bases, with 11 bases between them. The CDR3 coding sequence is TGTGCCAGTAGTATAGAGGGGCAGGGCGGCAATCAGCCCCAGCATTTT. It codes for CASSIEGQGGNQPQHF.

J is TRBJ1-4 and V is TRBV19, with TRBD1 matching over 8 bases. CDR3 length: 13 amino acids. CDR1 is LNHDA and CDR2 is SQIVND in the germline V gene (reference sequence). The J segment lost 14 bases and the V segment lost 6 bases, leaving 11 bases of the junction unmatched. As DNA, the CDR3 is TGTGCCAGTAGCCCGGACAGGGTCTCAAAGCTGTTTTTT. Protein product: CASSPDRVSKLFF.

The chain is built from TRBV7-9 and TRBJ1-1, with D unresolved. Germline V gives CDR1 SEHNR, CDR2 FQNEAQ (reference sequence). With 5 bases removed from V and 3 bases from J, the gap between germline ends came to 10 bases. The CDR3 is made up of 13 amino acids. The CDR3 here is CASSRDGDTEAFF. The DNA of the CDR3 is TGTGCCAGCAGCCGTGACGGCGACACTGAAGCTTTCTTT.